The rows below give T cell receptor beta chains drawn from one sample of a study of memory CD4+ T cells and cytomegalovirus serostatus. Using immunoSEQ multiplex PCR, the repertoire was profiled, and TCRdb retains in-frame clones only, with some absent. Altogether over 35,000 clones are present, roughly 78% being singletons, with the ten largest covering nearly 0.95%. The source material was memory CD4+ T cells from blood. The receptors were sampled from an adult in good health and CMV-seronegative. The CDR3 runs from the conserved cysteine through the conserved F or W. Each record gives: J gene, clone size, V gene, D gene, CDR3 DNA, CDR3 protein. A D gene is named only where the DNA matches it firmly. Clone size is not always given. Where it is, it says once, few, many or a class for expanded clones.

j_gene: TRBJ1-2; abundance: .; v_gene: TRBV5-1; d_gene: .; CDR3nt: TGCGCCAGCAGCCCGGACAGTCTCTATGGCTACACCTTC; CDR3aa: CASSPDSLYGYTF
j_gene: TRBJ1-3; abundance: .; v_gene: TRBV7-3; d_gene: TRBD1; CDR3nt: TGTGCCAGCAGCTTAACCCCGCGGCGGGGACAGGGTGACACCATATATTTT; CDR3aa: CASSLTPRRGQGDTIYF
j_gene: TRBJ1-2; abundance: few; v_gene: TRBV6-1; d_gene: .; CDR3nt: TGTGCCAGCAGTACCAGGACACCCCATGGCTACACCTTC; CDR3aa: CASSTRTPHGYTF
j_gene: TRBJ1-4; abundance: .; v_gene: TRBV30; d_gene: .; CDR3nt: TGTGCCTGGAGTCCCCCCTTCGGGGGCGGGGGTTTTTTT; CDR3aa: CAWSPPFGGGGFF
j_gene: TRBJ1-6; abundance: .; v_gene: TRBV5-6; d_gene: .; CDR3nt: TGTGCCAGCAGCGAGACACCTAACTCCTATAATTCACCCCTCCACTTT; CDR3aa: CASSETPNSYNSPLHF
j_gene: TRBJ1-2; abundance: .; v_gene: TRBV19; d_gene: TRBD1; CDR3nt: TGTGCCAGTAGTAGATTTGGGGGGACAGCGAATGGCTACACCTTC; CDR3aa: CASSRFGGTANGYTF
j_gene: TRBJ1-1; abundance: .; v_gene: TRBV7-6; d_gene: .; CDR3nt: TGTGCCAGCAGCCCCCAAATGGGAGGGAACACTGAAGCTTTCTTT; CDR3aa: CASSPQMGGNTEAFF
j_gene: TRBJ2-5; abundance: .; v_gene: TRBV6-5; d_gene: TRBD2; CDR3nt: TGTGCCAGCAGCCGGGCTAGCGGGGGACAAGAGACCCAGTACTTC; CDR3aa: CASSRASGGQETQYF
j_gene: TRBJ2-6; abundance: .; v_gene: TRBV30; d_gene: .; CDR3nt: TGTGCCTGGAGTGGATCTGGGCCCGCGGCCCGCTCTGGGGCCAACGTCCTGACTTTC; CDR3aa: CAWSGSGPAARSGANVLTF
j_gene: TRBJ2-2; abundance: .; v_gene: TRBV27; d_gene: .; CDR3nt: TGTGCCAGCAGTTTATGTGAGTCGGGGAGCACCGGGGAGCTGTTTTTT; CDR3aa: CASSLCESGSTGELFF
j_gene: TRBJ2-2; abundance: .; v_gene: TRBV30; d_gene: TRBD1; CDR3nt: TGTGCCTGGAGTTTAAAGGGGGCATCAGGGGAGCTGTTTTTT; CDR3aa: CAWSLKGASGELFF
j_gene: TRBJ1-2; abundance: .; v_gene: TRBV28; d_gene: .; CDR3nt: TGTGCCAGCAGTTCCCCCTTCTCCTATGGCTACACCTTC; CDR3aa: CASSSPFSYGYTF
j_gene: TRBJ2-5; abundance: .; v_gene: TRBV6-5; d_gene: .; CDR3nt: TGTGCCAGCAGTTACTCGCGAGACGGGGCCCAGTACTTC; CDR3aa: CASSYSRDGAQYF
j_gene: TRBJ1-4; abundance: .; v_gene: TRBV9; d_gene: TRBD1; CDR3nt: TGTGCCAGCAGCGTACAGGGGGCAAACGAAAAACTGTTTTTT; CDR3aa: CASSVQGANEKLFF
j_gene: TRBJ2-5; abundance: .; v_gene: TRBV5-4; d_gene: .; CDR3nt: TGTGCCAGCAGCTTGGGGACCCAGTACTTC; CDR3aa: CASSLGTQYF
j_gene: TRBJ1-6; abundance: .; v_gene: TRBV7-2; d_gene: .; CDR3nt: TGTGCCAGCAGCTTAGGATTGAGGGGTACGTCACCCCTCCACTTT; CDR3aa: CASSLGLRGTSPLHF
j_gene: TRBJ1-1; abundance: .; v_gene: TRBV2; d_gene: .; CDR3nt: TGTGCCAGCAGTGAAGCGGGGCGACTTGGGACTGAAGCTTTCTTT; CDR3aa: CASSEAGRLGTEAFF
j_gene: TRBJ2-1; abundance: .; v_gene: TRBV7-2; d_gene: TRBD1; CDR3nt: TGTGCCAGCAGCCATAGACAGGGCTCCTACAATGAGCAGTTCTTC; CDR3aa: CASSHRQGSYNEQFF
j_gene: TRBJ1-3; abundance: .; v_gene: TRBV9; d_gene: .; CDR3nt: TGTGCCAGCAGCGTAGACGGGTCGCCTGGAAACACCATATATTTT; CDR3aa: CASSVDGSPGNTIYF
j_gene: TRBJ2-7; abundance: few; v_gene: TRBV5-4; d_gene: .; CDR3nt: TGTGCCAGCAGCCCCCGAACGGAGGAGCAGTACTTC; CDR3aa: CASSPRTEEQYF
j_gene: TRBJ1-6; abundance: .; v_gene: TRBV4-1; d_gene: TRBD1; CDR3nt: TGCGCCAGCAGCACCCGGACAGGGTATAATTCACCCCTCCACTTT; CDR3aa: CASSTRTGYNSPLHF
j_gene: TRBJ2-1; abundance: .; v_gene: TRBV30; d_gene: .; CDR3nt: TGTGCCTGCCCCAGCTCCTACAATGAGCAGTTCTTC; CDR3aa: CACPSSYNEQFF
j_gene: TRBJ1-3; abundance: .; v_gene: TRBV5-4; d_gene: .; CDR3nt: TGTGCCAGCAGAGTCATGACAGCCCGAAAGGGACATCCTGGAAACACCATATATTTT; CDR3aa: CASRVMTARKGHPGNTIYF
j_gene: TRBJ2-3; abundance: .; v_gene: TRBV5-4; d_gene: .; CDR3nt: TGTGCCAGCAGCTCCCCCACTGGAAGTAGCACAGATACGCAGTATTTT; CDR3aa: CASSSPTGSSTDTQYF
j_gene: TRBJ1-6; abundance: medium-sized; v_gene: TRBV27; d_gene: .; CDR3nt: TGTGCCAGCAGTTCAGAGAATAATTCACCCCTCCACTTT; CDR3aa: CASSSENNSPLHF
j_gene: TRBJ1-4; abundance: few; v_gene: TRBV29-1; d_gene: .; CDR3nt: TGCAGCGTTGGATCCAGGCGGAATGAAAAACTGTTTTTT; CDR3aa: CSVGSRRNEKLFF
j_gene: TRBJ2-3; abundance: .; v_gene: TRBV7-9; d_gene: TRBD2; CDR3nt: TGTGCCAGCAGCTCCGCGGGGGGGCCATCCGATACGCAGTATTTT; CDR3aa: CASSSAGGPSDTQYF
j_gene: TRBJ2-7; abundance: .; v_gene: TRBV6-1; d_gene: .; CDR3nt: TGTGCCAGCAGCCGAGACCCGGAGGTTCGGGAGCAGTACTTC; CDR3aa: CASSRDPEVREQYF
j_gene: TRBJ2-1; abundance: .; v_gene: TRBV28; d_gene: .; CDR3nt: TGTGCCAGCAGTCTTCTTTTCAGTGAGCAGTTCTTC; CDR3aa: CASSLLFSEQFF
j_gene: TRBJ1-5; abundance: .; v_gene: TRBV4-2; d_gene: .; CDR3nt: TGTGCCAGCAGCCCGGATAGCAATCAGCCCCAGCATTTT; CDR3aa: CASSPDSNQPQHF
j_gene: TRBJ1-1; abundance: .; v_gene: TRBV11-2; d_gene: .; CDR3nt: TGTGCCAGCAACAGGCCGAACACTGAAGCTTTCTTT; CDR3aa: CASNRPNTEAFF
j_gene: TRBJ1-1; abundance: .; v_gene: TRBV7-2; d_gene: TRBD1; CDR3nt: TGTGCCAGCAGCTTAGCGCCCGGACAGGGGACTGAAGCTTTCTTT; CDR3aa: CASSLAPGQGTEAFF
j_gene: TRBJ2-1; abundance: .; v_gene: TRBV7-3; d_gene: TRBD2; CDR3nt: TGTGCCAGCAGCCCACAAGCCGGGGGGGGTGGTGAGCAGTTCTTC; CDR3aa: CASSPQAGGGGEQFF
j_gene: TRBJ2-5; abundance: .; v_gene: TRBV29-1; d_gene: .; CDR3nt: TGCAGCGTTGAGTCGGGGGAGACCCAGTACTTC; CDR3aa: CSVESGETQYF
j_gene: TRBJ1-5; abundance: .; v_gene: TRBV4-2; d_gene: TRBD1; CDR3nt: TGTGCCAGCAGCCAAGATGAGGGGGCTCATCAGCCCCAGCATTTT; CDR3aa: CASSQDEGAHQPQHF